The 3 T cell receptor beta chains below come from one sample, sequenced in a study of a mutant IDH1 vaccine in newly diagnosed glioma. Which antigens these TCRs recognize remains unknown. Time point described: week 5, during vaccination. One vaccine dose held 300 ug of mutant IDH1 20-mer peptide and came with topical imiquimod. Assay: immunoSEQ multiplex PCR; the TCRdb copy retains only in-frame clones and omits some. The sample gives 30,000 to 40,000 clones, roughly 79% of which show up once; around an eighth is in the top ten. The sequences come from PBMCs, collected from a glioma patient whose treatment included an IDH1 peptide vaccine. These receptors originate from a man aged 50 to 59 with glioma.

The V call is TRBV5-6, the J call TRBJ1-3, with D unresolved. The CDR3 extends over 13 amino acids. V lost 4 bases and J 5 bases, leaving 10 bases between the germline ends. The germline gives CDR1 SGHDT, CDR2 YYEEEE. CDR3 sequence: CASSPDTRNTIYF. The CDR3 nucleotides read TGTGCCAGCAGCCCCGACACTAGAAACACCATATATTTT.

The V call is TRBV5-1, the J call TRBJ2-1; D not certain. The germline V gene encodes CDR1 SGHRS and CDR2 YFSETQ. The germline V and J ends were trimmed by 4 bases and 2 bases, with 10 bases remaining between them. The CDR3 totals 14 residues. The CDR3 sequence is CASSLSGAYNEQFF. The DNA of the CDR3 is TGCGCCAGCAGCCTCAGTGGGGCCTACAATGAGCAGTTCTTC.

For the CDR3, the DNA is TGTGCCAGCAGCTTAGATGAGGGCTATGGCTACACCTTC. Encoded protein: CASSLDEGYGYTF. The gene calls are TRBV11-2 and TRBJ1-2; D gene ambiguous. V gave up 0 bases and J gave up 4 bases, with 6 bases separating them. Per the germline V gene, CDR1 is SGHAT and CDR2 is FQNNGV. The CDR3 sequence is 13 residues long.